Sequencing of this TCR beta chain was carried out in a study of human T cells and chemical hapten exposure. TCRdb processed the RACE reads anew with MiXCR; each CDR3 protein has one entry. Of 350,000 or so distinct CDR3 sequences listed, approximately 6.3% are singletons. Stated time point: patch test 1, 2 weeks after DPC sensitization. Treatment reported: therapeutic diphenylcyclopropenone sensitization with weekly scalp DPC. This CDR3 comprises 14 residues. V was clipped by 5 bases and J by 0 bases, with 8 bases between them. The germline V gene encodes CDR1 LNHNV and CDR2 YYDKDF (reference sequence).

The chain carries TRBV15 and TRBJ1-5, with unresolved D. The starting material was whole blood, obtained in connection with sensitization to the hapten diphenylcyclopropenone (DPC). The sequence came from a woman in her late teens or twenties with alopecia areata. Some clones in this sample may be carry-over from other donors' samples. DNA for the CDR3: TGTGCCACCAGCCGGCCTCATAGCAATCAGCCCCAGCATTTT. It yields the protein CATSRPHSNQPQHF.